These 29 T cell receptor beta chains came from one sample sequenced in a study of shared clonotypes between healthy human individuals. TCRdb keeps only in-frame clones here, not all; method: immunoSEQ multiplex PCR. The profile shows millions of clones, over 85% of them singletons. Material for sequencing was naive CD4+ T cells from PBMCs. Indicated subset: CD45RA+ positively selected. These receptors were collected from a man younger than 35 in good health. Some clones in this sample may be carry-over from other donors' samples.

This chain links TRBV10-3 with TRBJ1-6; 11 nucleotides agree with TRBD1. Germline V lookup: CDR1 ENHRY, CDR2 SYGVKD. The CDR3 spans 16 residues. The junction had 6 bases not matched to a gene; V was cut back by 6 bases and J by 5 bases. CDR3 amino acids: CAISDRTGGDNSPLHF. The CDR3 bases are TGTGCCATCAGCGACCGGACAGGGGGCGATAATTCACCCCTCCACTTT.

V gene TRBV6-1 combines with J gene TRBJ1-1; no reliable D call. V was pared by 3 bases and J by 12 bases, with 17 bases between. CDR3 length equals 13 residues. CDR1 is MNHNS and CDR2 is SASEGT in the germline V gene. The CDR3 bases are TGTGCCAGCAGTGATTTCAATCCCATCTATCCTTTCTTT. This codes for CASSDFNPIYPFF.

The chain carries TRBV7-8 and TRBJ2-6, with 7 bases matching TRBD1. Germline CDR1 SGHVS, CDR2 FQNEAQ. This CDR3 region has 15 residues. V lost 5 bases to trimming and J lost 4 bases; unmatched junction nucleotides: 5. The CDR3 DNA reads TGTGCCAGCAGCCGGACAGGCAGGGGGGCCAACGTCCTGACTTTC. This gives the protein CASSRTGRGANVLTF.

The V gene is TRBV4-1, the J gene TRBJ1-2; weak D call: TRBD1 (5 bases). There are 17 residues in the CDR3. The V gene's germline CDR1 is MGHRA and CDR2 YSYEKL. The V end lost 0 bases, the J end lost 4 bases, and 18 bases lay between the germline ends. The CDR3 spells CASSQDARGPTPYGYTF. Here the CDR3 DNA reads TGCGCCAGCAGCCAAGATGCGAGGGGACCCACCCCCTATGGCTACACCTTC.

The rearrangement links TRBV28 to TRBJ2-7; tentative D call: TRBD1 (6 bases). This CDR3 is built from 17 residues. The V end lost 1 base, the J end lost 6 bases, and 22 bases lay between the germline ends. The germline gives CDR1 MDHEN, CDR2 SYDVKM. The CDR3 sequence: CASSLSTPQGKTPEQYF. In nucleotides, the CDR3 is TGTGCCAGCAGTTTATCCACCCCACAGGGAAAGACCCCCGAGCAGTACTTC.

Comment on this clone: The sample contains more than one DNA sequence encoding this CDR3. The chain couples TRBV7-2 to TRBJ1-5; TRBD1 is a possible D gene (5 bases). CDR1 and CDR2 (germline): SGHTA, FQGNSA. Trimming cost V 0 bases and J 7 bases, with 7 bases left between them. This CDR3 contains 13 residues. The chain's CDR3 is CASSLAGGQPQHF. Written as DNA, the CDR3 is TGTGCCAGCAGCTTAGCGGGGGGGCAGCCCCAGCATTTT.

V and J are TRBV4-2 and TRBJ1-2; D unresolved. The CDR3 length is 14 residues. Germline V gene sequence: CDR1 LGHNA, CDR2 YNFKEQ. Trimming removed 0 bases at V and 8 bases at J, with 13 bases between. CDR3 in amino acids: CASSQDSLDRGYTF. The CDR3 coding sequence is TGTGCCAGCAGCCAAGATTCTTTAGACCGAGGCTACACCTTC.

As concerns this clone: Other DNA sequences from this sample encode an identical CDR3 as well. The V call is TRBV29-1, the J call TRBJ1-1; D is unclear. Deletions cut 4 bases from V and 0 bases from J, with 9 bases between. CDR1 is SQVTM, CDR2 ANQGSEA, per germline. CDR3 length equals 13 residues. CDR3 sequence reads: CSVVGQLNTEAFF. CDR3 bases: TGCAGCGTTGTGGGTCAACTGAACACTGAAGCTTTCTTT.

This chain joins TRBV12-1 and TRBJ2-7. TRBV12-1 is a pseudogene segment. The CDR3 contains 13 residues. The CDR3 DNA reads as TGTGCCAGCAGCTTTAAAGGTATCAACGAGCAGTACTTC. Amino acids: CASSFKGINEQYF.

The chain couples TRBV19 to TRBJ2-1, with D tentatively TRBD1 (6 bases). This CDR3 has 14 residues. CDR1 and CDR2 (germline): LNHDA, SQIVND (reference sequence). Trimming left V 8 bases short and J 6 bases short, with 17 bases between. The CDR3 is CASGPRGGANEQFF. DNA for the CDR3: TGTGCCAGTGGCCCCAGGGGTGGTGCCAATGAGCAGTTCTTC.

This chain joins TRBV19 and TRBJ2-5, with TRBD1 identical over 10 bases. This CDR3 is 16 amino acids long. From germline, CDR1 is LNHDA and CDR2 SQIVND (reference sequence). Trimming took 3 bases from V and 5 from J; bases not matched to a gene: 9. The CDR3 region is CASSIWDRGEVETQYF. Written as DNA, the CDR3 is TGTGCCAGTAGTATCTGGGACAGGGGAGAAGTGGAGACCCAGTACTTC. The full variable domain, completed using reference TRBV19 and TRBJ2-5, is DGGITQSPKYLFRKEGQNVTLSCEQNLNHDAMYWYRQDPGQGLRLIYYSQIVNDFQKGDIAEGYSVSREKKESFPLTVTSAQKNPTAFYLCASSIWDRGEVETQYFGPGTRLLVL.

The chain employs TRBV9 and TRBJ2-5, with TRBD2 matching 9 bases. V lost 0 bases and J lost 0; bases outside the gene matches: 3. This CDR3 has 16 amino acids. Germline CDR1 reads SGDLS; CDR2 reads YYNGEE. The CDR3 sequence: CASSVGASGNQETQYF. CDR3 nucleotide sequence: TGTGCCAGCAGCGTAGGGGCTAGCGGGAACCAAGAGACCCAGTACTTC. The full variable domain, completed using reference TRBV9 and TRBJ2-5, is DSGVTQTPKHLITATGQRVTLRCSPRSGDLSVYWYQQSLDQGLQFLIQYYNGEERAKGNILERFSAQQFPDLHSELNLSSLELGDSALYFCASSVGASGNQETQYFGPGTRLLVL.

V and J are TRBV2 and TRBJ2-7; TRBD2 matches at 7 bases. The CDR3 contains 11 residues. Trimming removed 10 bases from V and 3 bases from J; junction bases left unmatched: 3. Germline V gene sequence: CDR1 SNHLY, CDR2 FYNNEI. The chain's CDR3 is CATAGDYEQYF. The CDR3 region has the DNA TGTGCCACCGCGGGAGACTACGAGCAGTACTTC.

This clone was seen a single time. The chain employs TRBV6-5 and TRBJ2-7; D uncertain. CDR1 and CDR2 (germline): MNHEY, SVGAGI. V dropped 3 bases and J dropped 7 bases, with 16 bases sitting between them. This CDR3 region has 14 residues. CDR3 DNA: TGTGCCAGCAGTTATCAAATCGGAATCGGGGAGCAGTACTTC. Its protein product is CASSYQIGIGEQYF.

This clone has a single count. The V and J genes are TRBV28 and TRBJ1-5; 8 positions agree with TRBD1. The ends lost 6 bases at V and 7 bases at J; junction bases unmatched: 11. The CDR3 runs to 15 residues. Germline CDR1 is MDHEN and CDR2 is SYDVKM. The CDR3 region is CASRGADRVGQPQHF. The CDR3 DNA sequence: TGTGCCAGCAGGGGCGCGGACAGGGTCGGGCAGCCCCAGCATTTT.

The CDR3 loop is CATRRGLAGEQYF. CDR3 DNA sequence: TGTGCCACCAGACGTGGACTAGCTGGCGAGCAGTACTTC. This chain connects TRBV15 to TRBJ2-7; TRBD2 matches 8 bases. CDR3 length: 13 amino acids. Germline V lookup: CDR1 LNHNV, CDR2 YYDKDF (reference sequence). Trimming cost V 6 bases and J 6 bases; bases outside gene matches: 7.

The CDR3 sequence is CASSVAMRGRGQETQYF. CDR3 nucleotide sequence: TGTGCCAGCAGCGTAGCTATGAGGGGACGGGGCCAAGAGACCCAGTACTTC. The chain employs TRBV9 and TRBJ2-5, with D perhaps TRBD1 or TRBD2 (5 bases each). CDR3 size: 17 residues. Trimming stripped 0 bases from V and 1 base from J, with 16 bases between. Germline assignment: CDR1 SGDLS and CDR2 YYNGEE.

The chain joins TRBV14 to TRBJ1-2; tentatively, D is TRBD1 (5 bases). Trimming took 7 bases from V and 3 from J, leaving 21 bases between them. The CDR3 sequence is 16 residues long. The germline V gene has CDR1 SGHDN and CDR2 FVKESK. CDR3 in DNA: TGTGCCAGCACCTATTCAGGGAGGGATCAGGACTATGGCTACACCTTC. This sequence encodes CASTYSGRDQDYGYTF.

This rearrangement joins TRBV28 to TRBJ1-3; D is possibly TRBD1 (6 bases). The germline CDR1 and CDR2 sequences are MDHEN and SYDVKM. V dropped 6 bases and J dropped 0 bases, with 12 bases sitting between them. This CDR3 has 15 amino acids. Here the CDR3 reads CASRAGDHSGNTIYF. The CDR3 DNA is TGTGCCAGCAGGGCAGGGGACCACTCTGGAAACACCATATATTTT.

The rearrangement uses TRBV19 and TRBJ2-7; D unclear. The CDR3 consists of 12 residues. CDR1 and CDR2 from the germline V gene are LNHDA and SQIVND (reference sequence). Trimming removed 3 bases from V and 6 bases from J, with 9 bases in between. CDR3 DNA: TGTGCCAGTAGTATGGGGTTGGGCGAGCAGTACTTC. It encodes CASSMGLGEQYF.

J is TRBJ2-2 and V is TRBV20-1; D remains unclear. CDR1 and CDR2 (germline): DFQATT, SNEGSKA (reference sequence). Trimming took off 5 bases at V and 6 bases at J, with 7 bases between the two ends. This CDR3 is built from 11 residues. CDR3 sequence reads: CSAPGPGELFF. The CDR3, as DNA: TGCAGTGCTCCCGGACCCGGGGAGCTGTTTTTT.

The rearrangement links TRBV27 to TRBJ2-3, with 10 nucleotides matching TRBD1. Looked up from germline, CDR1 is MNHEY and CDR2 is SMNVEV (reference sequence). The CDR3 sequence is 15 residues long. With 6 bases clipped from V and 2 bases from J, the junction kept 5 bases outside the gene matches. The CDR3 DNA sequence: TGTGCCAGCAGGGGACAGGGGAGATTCACAGATACGCAGTATTTT. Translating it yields CASRGQGRFTDTQYF.

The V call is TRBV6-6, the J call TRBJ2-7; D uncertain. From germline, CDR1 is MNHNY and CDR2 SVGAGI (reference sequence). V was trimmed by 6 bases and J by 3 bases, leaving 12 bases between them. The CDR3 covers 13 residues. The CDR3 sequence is CASSPRWGYEQYF. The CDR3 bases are TGTGCCAGCAGCCCAAGGTGGGGCTACGAGCAGTACTTC.

The CDR3 is CASSSPSDRGRPWNIQYF. The CDR3 coding sequence is TGTGCCAGCAGTTCTCCTTCGGACAGGGGGCGGCCATGGAACATTCAGTACTTC. The chain is built from TRBV28 and TRBJ2-4, with TRBD1 matching over 11 bases. Germline CDR1 MDHEN, CDR2 SYDVKM. Trimming cost V 4 bases and J 7 bases; bases outside gene matches: 15. The CDR3 sequence is 18 residues long.

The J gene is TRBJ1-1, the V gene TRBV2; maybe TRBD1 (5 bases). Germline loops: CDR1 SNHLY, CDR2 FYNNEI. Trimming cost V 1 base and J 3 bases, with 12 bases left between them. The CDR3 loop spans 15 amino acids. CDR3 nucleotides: TGTGCCAGCAGTGAAGGCCGACAGAGCCACACTGAAGCTTTCTTT. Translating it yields CASSEGRQSHTEAFF.

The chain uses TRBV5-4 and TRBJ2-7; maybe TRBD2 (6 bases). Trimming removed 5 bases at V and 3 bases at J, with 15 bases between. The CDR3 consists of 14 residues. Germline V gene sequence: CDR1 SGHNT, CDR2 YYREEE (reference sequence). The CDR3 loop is CASSAGLGNYEQYF. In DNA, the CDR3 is TGTGCCAGCAGTGCGGGGTTGGGCAACTACGAGCAGTACTTC.

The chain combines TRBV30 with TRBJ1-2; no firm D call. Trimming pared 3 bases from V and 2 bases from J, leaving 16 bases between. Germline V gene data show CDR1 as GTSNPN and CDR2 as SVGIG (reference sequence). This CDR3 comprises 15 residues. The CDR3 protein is CAWRPTGIPNYGYTF. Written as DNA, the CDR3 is TGTGCCTGGAGGCCCACGGGAATACCGAACTATGGCTACACCTTC. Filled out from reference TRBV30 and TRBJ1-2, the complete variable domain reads SQTIHQWPATLVQPVGSPLSLECTVEGTSNPNLYWYRQAAGRGLQLLFYSVGIGQISSEVPQNLSASRPQDRQFILSSKKLLLSDSGFYLCAWRPTGIPNYGYTFGSGTRLTVV.

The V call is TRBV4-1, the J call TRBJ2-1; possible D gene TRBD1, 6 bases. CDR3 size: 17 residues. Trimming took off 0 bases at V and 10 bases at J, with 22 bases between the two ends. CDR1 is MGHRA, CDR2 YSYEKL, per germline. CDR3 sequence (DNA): TGCGCCAGCAGCCAAGATCCGACCGGGACATTTAAAGAGGAGCAGTTCTTC. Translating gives CASSQDPTGTFKEEQFF.

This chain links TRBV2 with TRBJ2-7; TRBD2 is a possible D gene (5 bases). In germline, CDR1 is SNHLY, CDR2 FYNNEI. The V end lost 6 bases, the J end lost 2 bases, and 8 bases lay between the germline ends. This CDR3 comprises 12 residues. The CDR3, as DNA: TGTGCCAGCAGCCTAGCTACCTACGAGCAGTACTTC. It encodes CASSLATYEQYF. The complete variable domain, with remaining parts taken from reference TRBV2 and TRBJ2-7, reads EPEVTQTPSHQVTQMGQEVILRCVPISNHLYFYWYRQILGQKVEFLVSFYNNEISEKSEIFDDQFSVERPDGSNFTLKIRSTKLEDSAMYFCASSLATYEQYFGPGTRLTVT.